This T cell receptor (beta chain) was retrieved from a study of T cells after yellow fever vaccination. This clonotype showed up just a few times. What it binds is not known. Germline assignment: CDR1 LGHNA and CDR2 YNFKEQ. Trimming stripped 0 bases from V and 6 bases from J, with 9 bases between. The CDR3 is made up of 13 amino acids. TCRdb reanalysed the 5' RACE reads using MiXCR and keeps one entry per CDR3 protein. The sample gives under 550,000 distinct CDR3 sequences, just over 20% of which show up once; 16% is in the top ten. Study observations and caveats: Detected again after the booster were most primary-vaccination clones, at roughly 95% CD4 and more than 70% CD8.

Sequences were derived from PBMCs, sampled less than 25 days after the first yellow fever vaccination. The receptor's source is a man between 18 and 29 years old who received the YFV17D yellow fever vaccine. The chain carries TRBV4-2 and TRBJ2-7; D unclear. The CDR3 loop is CASSQDQVGEQYF. DNA for the CDR3: TGTGCCAGCAGCCAAGATCAAGTGGGCGAGCAGTACTTC.